This entry concerns a single T cell receptor (beta chain). Its antigen remains unidentified. This CDR3 is 16 amino acids long. Germline CDR1 SGHAT, CDR2 FQNNGV. Primers included in the PCR were 60 Vbeta and 13 Jbeta primers. In the original analysis: In a later analysis, of roughly 73 million unique beta chains, about 12 million appeared in at least two donors. Sequenced by immunoSEQ multiplex PCR; TCRdb stores in-frame clones only, minus some. V and J calls and clone size are as listed in that table; D and trimming were resolved from the DNA. Among 85,000 to 110,000 clones listed, around 60% were seen once. These data originate in a study of cytomegalovirus exposure and HLA in healthy donors. Findings and limits, study-wide: The only immune exposure information that was available was CMV serostatus. Most TCR beta V segments were productive about 87% or about 30% of the time in an earlier analysis.

Source material: PBMCs. The clonotype was recovered from a woman in her fifties or sixties in good health and CMV-seronegative. The J gene is TRBJ2-5, the V gene TRBV11-2; 8 nucleotides agree with TRBD2. The better agreement between TRBJ2-7 and the DNA end casts doubt on the J call. DNA of the CDR3: TGTGCCAGCAGAGCCGGGGGTAGCGGGATTATCTACGAGCAGTACTTC. Its protein is CASRAGGSGIIYEQYF.